The 30 T cell receptor beta chains below all came from one sample that was sequenced in a study of shared clonotypes between healthy human individuals. Generated by immunoSEQ multiplex PCR, the TCRdb table keeps only in-frame clones and is missing some. The top ten clones hold 20% to 30% of a sample with about 820,000 clones, around 92% of them seen once. Terminally differentiated effector memory CD45RA+ cells were excluded by CCR7 positive selection of CD45RO-negative cells. The source material was naive CD8+ T cells sorted from blood. These receptor sequences come from a man aged 25 to 45 in good health.

Only a few counts were recorded for this clone. The chain has TRBV6-6 and TRBJ1-2, with D hard to call. Germline loops: CDR1 MNHNY, CDR2 SVGAGI (reference sequence). This CDR3 is built from 13 residues. The V and J ends lost 9 bases and 2 bases respectively, with 13 bases between them. DNA of the CDR3: TGTGCCAGTAGTCTGGCGATGAACTATGGCTACACCTTC. This encodes CASSLAMNYGYTF.

Details on this clone: This may arise from a read error, as a much more abundant clone is one base away. Other nucleotide sequences from this sample produce the same CDR3. The chain combines TRBV9 with TRBJ1-1; D is unresolved. Germline loops: CDR1 SGDLS, CDR2 YYNGEE. The CDR3 runs 13 residues. V gave up 0 bases and J gave up 1 base, with 4 bases separating them. The CDR3 sequence: CASSVGANTEAFF. The CDR3 nucleotides are TGTGCCAGCAGCGTAGGAGCGAACACTGAAGCTTTCTTT.

The V and J genes are TRBV27 and TRBJ1-2; D unresolved. This CDR3 is built from 15 residues. Germline loops: CDR1 MNHEY, CDR2 SMNVEV (reference sequence). V lost 0 bases and J lost 5, with 13 bases in between. The CDR3 DNA is TGTGCCAGCAGTTTATCGGAGCCCGGTTTTTATGGCTACACCTTC. As protein: CASSLSEPGFYGYTF.

The gene calls are TRBV29-1 and TRBJ2-1; 14 bases are shared with TRBD2. This CDR3 contains 17 residues. Germline assignment: CDR1 SQVTM and CDR2 ANQGSEA. V gave up 6 bases and J gave up 1 base; unmatched junction bases: 8. The CDR3: CSVPGTSGRRSYNEQFF. The DNA for the CDR3 is TGCAGCGTCCCCGGGACTAGCGGGAGAAGGTCCTACAATGAGCAGTTCTTC.

V is TRBV27 and J is TRBJ1-2, with D tentatively TRBD1 (5 bases). This CDR3 is 13 amino acids long. The germline V gene encodes CDR1 MNHEY and CDR2 SMNVEV (reference sequence). Trimming removed 2 bases from V and 8 bases from J, with 12 bases in between. CDR3 sequence (DNA): TGTGCCAGCAGTTTAATTGGGGGAGGAGGCTACACCTTC. Residues: CASSLIGGGGYTF.

V usage is TRBV4-2 and J usage is TRBJ2-7; 14 bases align to TRBD2. Unmatched junction bases numbered 14, after V lost 0 bases and J lost 4 bases. This CDR3 is 20 amino acids long. Looked up from germline, CDR1 is LGHNA and CDR2 is YNFKEQ. CDR3 in DNA: TGTGCCAGCAGCCAAGATCCGGGACTAGCGGGAGTTGAGCGAGGTTACGAGCAGTACTTC. Translating gives CASSQDPGLAGVERGYEQYF.

CDR3 loop: CASSLIWGPKDGYTF. The CDR3 DNA reads TGTGCCAGCAGCTTGATATGGGGGCCCAAGGATGGCTACACCTTC. V is TRBV5-4 and J is TRBJ1-2; D may be TRBD1 (6 bases). Trimming took 1 base from V and 6 from J, leaving 16 bases between them. The CDR3 covers 15 residues. The V gene's germline CDR1 is SGHNT and CDR2 YYREEE (reference sequence).

This rearrangement joins TRBV10-2 to TRBJ2-7, with 15 bases identical to TRBD2. The CDR3 consists of 17 residues. The germline V gene has CDR1 WSHSY and CDR2 SAAADI. Losses at the gene ends were 4 bases for V and 0 bases for J; bases not matched to a gene: 4. The CDR3 spells CASSVGLAGGGSYEQYF. The DNA for the CDR3 is TGCGCCAGCAGTGTGGGACTAGCGGGAGGCGGCTCCTACGAGCAGTACTTC.

This chain links TRBV5-6 with TRBJ2-7; maybe TRBD2 (5 bases). The V gene's germline CDR1 is SGHDT and CDR2 YYEEEE. Trimming cost V 1 base and J 7 bases, with 12 bases left between them. This CDR3 comprises 13 residues. The CDR3 spells CASSLYLAEEQYF. The CDR3 bases are TGTGCCAGCAGCTTGTATCTAGCAGAGGAGCAGTACTTC.

This clone was picked up one time. The V and J genes are TRBV4-1 and TRBJ1-4; tentatively, D is TRBD1 (6 bases). The CDR3 totals 15 residues. Germline values: CDR1 MGHRA, CDR2 YSYEKL. The V end lost 4 bases, the J end lost 7 bases, and 16 bases lay between the germline ends. The CDR3 here is CASSPPAGVVEKLFF. The CDR3 DNA follows: TGCGCCAGCAGCCCCCCGGCAGGGGTCGTTGAAAAACTGTTTTTT.

The rearrangement links TRBV4-1 to TRBJ2-7; D tentatively reads TRBD1 or TRBD2 (6 bases each). Germline CDR1 reads MGHRA; CDR2 reads YSYEKL. This CDR3 has 14 residues. Trimming took off 0 bases at V and 7 bases at J, with 13 bases between the two ends. CDR3 in amino acids: CASSQDWGASEQYF. CDR3 bases: TGCGCCAGCAGCCAAGATTGGGGGGCGAGTGAGCAGTACTTC.

The chain recombines TRBV29-1 with TRBJ2-1; D possibly corresponds to TRBD1 (5 bases). The length of the CDR3 is 15 residues. Germline CDR1 is SQVTM and CDR2 is ANQGSEA. The V and J ends lost 7 bases and 0 bases respectively, with 16 bases between them. This CDR3 is CSAEGAPGSYNEQFF. DNA of the CDR3: TGCAGCGCCGAAGGGGCCCCGGGCTCCTACAATGAGCAGTTCTTC.

The rearrangement joins TRBV7-3 to TRBJ2-4; 9 bases map to TRBD1. The CDR3 is 16 residues long. The germline V gene encodes CDR1 SGHTA and CDR2 FQGTGA. V was clipped by 5 bases and J by 4 bases; unmatched bases: 9. This chain's CDR3 is CASSPNEGTGKNIQYF. The CDR3 nucleotides are TGTGCCAGCAGCCCCAATGAGGGGACAGGGAAAAACATTCAGTACTTC.

The rearrangement uses TRBV5-4 and TRBJ2-1; 7 nucleotides align to TRBD1. The CDR3 totals 16 residues. Trimming cost V 3 bases and J 5 bases; bases outside gene matches: 11. Germline V lookup: CDR1 SGHNT, CDR2 YYREEE (reference sequence). CDR3 sequence reads: CASSSPPGTVNNEQFF. The CDR3 DNA reads as TGTGCCAGCAGCTCACCACCCGGGACAGTCAACAATGAGCAGTTCTTC.

This chain joins TRBV11-2 and TRBJ1-2; possible D gene TRBD1, 6 bases. Between the trimmed V and J ends, which lost 3 bases and 8 bases, there was a span of 13 bases. This CDR3 has 13 amino acids. Germline V gene sequence: CDR1 SGHAT, CDR2 FQNNGV. CDR3 loop: CASSFRVGGGYTF. The CDR3 nucleotides read TGTGCCAGCAGCTTCCGGGTAGGGGGGGGCTACACCTTC.

The chain recombines TRBV4-1 with TRBJ1-2, with D possibly matching TRBD1 (5 bases). The V end was cut by 1 base, the J end by 3 bases, with 6 bases between. The CDR3 sequence is 13 residues long. CDR1 MGHRA and CDR2 YSYEKL come from the germline V gene. This CDR3 reads CASSQVGHYGYTF. In DNA, the CDR3 is TGCGCCAGCAGCCAAGTGGGGCACTATGGCTACACCTTC.

V is TRBV7-6 and J is TRBJ1-1; TRBD1 might be the D (6 bases). The CDR3 sequence is 15 residues long. Germline-derived CDR1 and CDR2 are SGHVS and FNYEAQ. V was trimmed by 5 bases and J by 4 bases, leaving 17 bases between them. The CDR3 is CASSPLTGGTTEAFF. In DNA form, the CDR3 reads TGTGCCAGCAGCCCCCTGACAGGCGGAACCACTGAAGCTTTCTTT.

This clone showed up just a few times. Here the CDR3 DNA reads TGTGCCAGCGGGGGAGTGGGCAATCAGCCCCAGCATTTT. Translating gives CASGGVGNQPQHF. The chain employs TRBV5-5 and TRBJ1-5, with D perhaps TRBD1 (5 bases). V was cut by 7 bases and J by 2 bases, with 10 bases left in between. Germline loops: CDR1 SGHKS, CDR2 YYEKEE (reference sequence). The CDR3 runs to 13 residues.

This chain connects TRBV13 to TRBJ2-1; a possible D gene is TRBD2 (6 bases). The CDR3 sequence is 14 residues long. Germline values: CDR1 PRHDT, CDR2 FYEKMQ (reference sequence). V lost 5 bases and J 9 bases, leaving 17 bases between the germline ends. The chain's CDR3 is CASSVRDFKFEQFF. CDR3 in DNA: TGTGCCAGCAGCGTCAGGGACTTTAAGTTTGAGCAGTTCTTC.

The V gene is TRBV6-5, the J gene TRBJ2-7; 9 bases match TRBD2. The CDR3 runs 13 residues. The junction had 3 bases not matched to a gene; V was cut back by 7 bases and J by 2 bases. The germline CDR1 and CDR2 sequences are MNHEY and SVGAGI. Written as DNA, the CDR3 is TGTGCCAGCATGACTAGCGGAGCCTACGAGCAGTACTTC. Encoded protein: CASMTSGAYEQYF.

The V call is TRBV29-1, the J call TRBJ2-1; D not resolved. Trimming removed 1 base at V and 4 bases at J, with 5 bases between. Germline CDR1 SQVTM, CDR2 ANQGSEA. The CDR3 has 12 residues. CDR3 bases: TGCAGCGTTGAAGTCGAATACAATGAGCAGTTCTTC. It codes for CSVEVEYNEQFF.

The chain links TRBV9 to TRBJ2-1; 11 bases are shared with TRBD2. CDR3 length: 16 residues. J gave up 5 bases and V 0 bases, and 4 bases lay outside the gene matches. Germline-derived CDR1 and CDR2 are SGDLS and YYNGEE. The CDR3 DNA sequence: TGTGCCAGCAGCGTAGCCGGACTAGCGGGTGACAATGAGCAGTTCTTC. Amino acids: CASSVAGLAGDNEQFF.

The genes are TRBV27 and TRBJ2-7, with D maybe TRBD1 (7 bases). The CDR3 is 13 amino acids. Per the germline V gene, CDR1 is MNHEY and CDR2 is SMNVEV (reference sequence). Trimming took 10 bases from V and 0 from J, leaving 13 bases between them. The CDR3 protein is CATGGQSSYEQYF. As DNA, the CDR3 is TGTGCCACAGGGGGGCAGAGCTCCTACGAGCAGTACTTC.

The rearrangement joins TRBV11-2 to TRBJ2-1; D is possibly TRBD1 (6 bases). The germline gives CDR1 SGHAT, CDR2 FQNNGV. The V end was cut by 6 bases, the J end by 0 bases, with 15 bases between. CDR3 length equals 16 residues. The CDR3 region has the DNA TGTGCCAGCAGTAAGCCTCGGGACAACTCCTACAATGAGCAGTTCTTC. This gives the protein CASSKPRDNSYNEQFF.

This chain uses TRBV2 with TRBJ1-5; TRBD1 is a possible D gene (6 bases). The CDR3 extends over 12 amino acids. Germline V lookup: CDR1 SNHLY, CDR2 FYNNEI. The CDR3 is CACGTLNQPQHF. The CDR3 nucleotides read TGTGCTTGCGGGACACTCAATCAGCCCCAGCATTTT.

The chain links TRBV5-1 to TRBJ1-1; 10 bases align to TRBD1. Germline CDR1 and CDR2: SGHRS and YFSETQ. The V segment lost 4 bases and the J segment 2 bases; nucleotides outside the gene matches: 8. The CDR3 loop spans 16 amino acids. CDR3 residues: CASSPTGGYTNTEAFF. The CDR3 region has the DNA TGCGCCAGCAGCCCGACAGGGGGCTACACCAACACTGAAGCTTTCTTT.

This clone was picked up one time. This chain links TRBV7-6 with TRBJ2-1, with 8 nucleotides matching TRBD1. After removal of 5 bases from V and 0 bases from J, the junction contained 6 bases not matched to a gene. The length of the CDR3 is 16 residues. CDR1 is SGHVS and CDR2 is FNYEAQ in the germline V gene. Here the CDR3 reads CASSRQGPGSYNEQFF. The CDR3, as DNA: TGTGCCAGCAGCAGACAGGGGCCAGGCTCCTACAATGAGCAGTTCTTC. The variable domain in full, with the rest retrieved from reference TRBV7-6 and TRBJ2-1, is GAGVSQSPRYKVTKRGQDVALRCDPISGHVSLYWYRQALGQGPEFLTYFNYEAQQDKSGLPNDRFSAERPEGSISTLTIQRTEQRDSAMYRCASSRQGPGSYNEQFFGPGTRLTVL.

The chain couples TRBV18 to TRBJ2-7; D possibly corresponds to TRBD1 (6 bases). The CDR3 spans 16 residues. V was pared by 1 base and J by 0 bases, with 13 bases between. Germline V gene sequence: CDR1 KGHSH, CDR2 LQKENI. CDR3 in DNA: TGTGCCAGCTCACCACAAGACAGGACTCACTCCTACGAGCAGTACTTC. This sequence encodes CASSPQDRTHSYEQYF. Filled out from reference TRBV18 and TRBJ2-7, the complete variable domain reads NAGVMQNPRHLVRRRGQEARLRCSPMKGHSHVYWYRQLPEEGLKFMVYLQKENIIDESGMPKERFSAEFPKEGPSILRIQQVVRGDSAAYFCASSPQDRTHSYEQYFGPGTRLTVT.

The V gene is TRBV30, the J gene TRBJ2-1; possible D gene TRBD1, 6 bases. V gave up 4 bases and J gave up 3 bases, with 7 bases separating them. Germline CDR1 is GTSNPN and CDR2 is SVGIG (reference sequence). CDR3 length equals 12 residues. CDR3 DNA: TGTGCCTGGACAGGGGTCTACAATGAGCAGTTCTTC. Translating gives CAWTGVYNEQFF.

This chain connects TRBV5-1 to TRBJ2-7; D may be TRBD2 (6 bases). Germline V gives CDR1 SGHRS, CDR2 YFSETQ. This CDR3 has 16 residues. With 4 bases removed from V and 2 bases from J, the gap between germline ends came to 19 bases. The CDR3 DNA follows: TGCGCCAGCAGCCTCGATCGGGCTAGCGCAACCTACGAGCAGTACTTC. This gives the protein CASSLDRASATYEQYF.